This TCR beta chain was obtained from a study of identical twins. The ends were cut back, 6 bases at V and 7 bases at J, with 15 bases in the middle. The CDR3 extends over 12 amino acids. Germline V gene lookup returns CDR1 DFQATT and CDR2 SNEGSKA (reference sequence). Overall study results and limits: Reduced insertions were recorded for abundant cord blood beta clonotypes, with no such pattern in memory repertoires. Conclusions were drawn cross-sectionally by statistical analysis, without following the same donors.

This clonotype was observed a few times. Its matching antigen is unknown. TCRdb reprocessed the 5' RACE reads via MiXCR and lists one record per CDR3 protein. The table has around 280,000 distinct CDR3 sequences, about 8.9% seen once. These data also featured in a second study, about yellow fever vaccine responses in identical twins. That publication notes: Reported findings indicate that twins' vaccine T cell responses seemed partially convergent, partially personalized.

Sequenced sample: memory (CD45RO+) T cells sorted from blood. The rearrangement uses TRBV20-1 and TRBJ1-2; perhaps TRBD1 as D (5 bases). This clonotype was obtained from a young woman in good health. The CDR3 DNA sequence: TGCAGTGCCACAACAGGCCCTCGTGGCTACACCTTC. It is translated as CSATTGPRGYTF.